The rows below give T cell receptor beta chains drawn from one sample of a study of naive and memory T cell subsets. One entry per CDR3 protein, called by TCRdb with MiXCR from the 5' RACE reads. The table shows some 60,000 distinct CDR3 sequences, with 7.6% occurring only once. The receptors stem from a female donor in good health. CDR3s include the opening cysteine and the closing phenylalanine or tryptophan. Each record gives: clone size, J gene, D gene, V gene, CDR3 DNA, CDR3 protein. The D gene is left open where the match is weak. Clone size is given for some rows only: seen once, a few or many times, or a class if the clone is expanded.

>few|TRBJ1-3|-|TRBV3-1
TGTGCCAGCAGCCAAGAAACGGGACGGATCTCTGGAAACACCATATATTTT
CASSQETGRISGNTIYF
>-|TRBJ1-2|-|TRBV7-2
TGTGCCAGCAGCTTAGAGGCGCTGGCAAACTATGGCTACACCTTC
CASSLEALANYGYTF
>-|TRBJ2-4|-|TRBV6-5
TGTGCCAGCAGCCCCCGGAGTGCCAAAAACATTCAGTACTTC
CASSPRSAKNIQYF
>many|TRBJ2-1|-|TRBV20-1
TGCAGTGCTAGAGTGACTGGACGGGACTACAATGAGCAGTTCTTC
CSARVTGRDYNEQFF
>-|TRBJ1-1|-|TRBV12-3/TRBV12-4
TGTGCCAGCACCACTTTCCACTCGAACACTGAAGCTTTCTTT
CASTTFHSNTEAFF
>many|TRBJ2-5|-|TRBV6-2/TRBV6-3
TGTGCCAGCAGACAAGAGACCCAGTACTTC
CASRQETQYF
>-|TRBJ2-1|TRBD2|TRBV2
TGTGCCAGCAGTGAAGGGCGGGGGGGCCGCGATGAGCAGTTCTTC
CASSEGRGGRDEQFF
>-|TRBJ2-5|-|TRBV20-1
TGCAGTGCTAGAAATTGCGGGGAGACCCAGTACTTC
CSARNCGETQYF
>many|TRBJ2-2|-|TRBV11-1
TGTGCCAGCAGCTTATTGCCTGGGGAAGCGTCCCCCGGGGAGCTGTTTTTT
CASSLLPGEASPGELFF
>-|TRBJ1-1|-|TRBV11-3
TGTGCCAGCAGCCTAGAGTGGAACACTGAAGCTTTCTTT
CASSLEWNTEAFF
>many|TRBJ2-3|TRBD2|TRBV4-2
TGTGCCAGCAGCCGGGGGGGGGAGGGCACAGATACGCAGTATTTT
CASSRGGEGTDTQYF
>-|TRBJ1-5|-|TRBV5-4
TGTGCCAGCAGCTTGAACGGGGTGGGGGGTCAGCCCCAGCATTTT
CASSLNGVGGQPQHF
>few|TRBJ2-7|-|TRBV6-5
TGTGCCAGCAGTTACGGGGGCTCCAACGAGCAGTACTTC
CASSYGGSNEQYF
>many|TRBJ1-2|-|TRBV14
TGTGCCAGCAGCCAAGCCGCGCGAGGCTACACCTTC
CASSQAARGYTF
>many|TRBJ1-2|-|TRBV6-1
TGTGCCAGCAGTGGCCCAGTGAGCTATGGCTACACCTTC
CASSGPVSYGYTF
>-|TRBJ2-1|TRBD2|TRBV19
TGTGCCAGTATTCGGGCTAGCGGGGGTGGGGAGCAGTTCTTC
CASIRASGGGEQFF
>many|TRBJ1-5|-|TRBV5-5
TGTGCCAGCAGCTCGGACCCACCGGGGCCCCAGCATTTT
CASSSDPPGPQHF
>few|TRBJ2-7|-|TRBV7-2
TGTGCCAGCAGTAGGGGGGTAGGGGAGGGATACGAGCAGTACTTC
CASSRGVGEGYEQYF
>many|TRBJ1-6|-|TRBV12-3/TRBV12-4
TGTGCCAGCAGTGGGCCCGAACCCCTCCACTTT
CASSGPEPLHF
>-|TRBJ2-1|-|TRBV19
TGTGCCACCGGCTGGACAGCGAGCTCCTACAATGAGCAGTTCTTC
CATGWTASSYNEQFF
>-|TRBJ2-1|TRBD2|TRBV3-1
TGTGCCAGCAGCCGCGGGAGCAGAGGAGGGATCTTC
CASSRGSRGGIF
>-|TRBJ1-4|-|TRBV28
TGTGCCAGCAGTTCCAGTACGGGACGGCTTAATGAAAAACTGTTTTTT
CASSSSTGRLNEKLFF
>many|TRBJ1-1|-|TRBV6-2/TRBV6-3
TGTGCCAGCAGTTACGTCCAGGGTGGCACTGAAGCTTTCTTT
CASSYVQGGTEAFF
>many|TRBJ2-2|TRBD2|TRBV7-2
TGTGCCAGCAGCACCCGACTAGCGGGGGTAGGGGAGCTGTTTTTT
CASSTRLAGVGELFF
>-|TRBJ1-5|-|TRBV12-3/TRBV12-4
TGTGCCAGCAGTGCCGGACGCTTGAGGAATCAGCCCCAGCATTTT
CASSAGRLRNQPQHF
>many|TRBJ2-7|TRBD2|TRBV28
TGTGCCAGCAGTTTGTGGGGCCGTGCGGGAGCCTACGAGCAGTACTTC
CASSLWGRAGAYEQYF
>-|TRBJ2-5|-|TRBV24-1
TGTGCCACCAGTGGGGGGGCCCAAGAGACCCAGTACTTC
CATSGGAQETQYF
>few|TRBJ2-2|-|TRBV28
TGTGCCAGCAGTTTCTCAACCAGGGAGCTGTTTTTT
CASSFSTRELFF
>many|TRBJ2-1|-|TRBV7-9
TGTGCCAGCAGCTTCTCCTCCTACAATGAGCAGTTCTTC
CASSFSSYNEQFF
>many|TRBJ1-2|-|TRBV15
TGTGCCACCAGCAGAGATCGGTCGCCCGCGGGCTACACCTTC
CATSRDRSPAGYTF
>many|TRBJ1-3|-|TRBV18
TGTGCCAGCTCACCCCCTCCCAGACGCTCTGGAAACACCATATATTTT
CASSPPPRRSGNTIYF
>many|TRBJ1-5|-|TRBV6-1
TGTGCCATCACGATCGACAGATTAAGCAATCAGCCCCAGCATTTT
CAITIDRLSNQPQHF
>many|TRBJ1-5|-|TRBV2
TGTGCCAGCAGCCGTGGAGATCGTCAGCCCCAGCATTTT
CASSRGDRQPQHF
>-|TRBJ2-7|-|TRBV4-2
TGTGCCAGCAGCCAAGAGGTAGTTCAATCGGATCTGTCCTACGAGCAGTACTTC
CASSQEVVQSDLSYEQYF
>many|TRBJ1-5|TRBD1|TRBV7-2
TGTGCCAGCAGCCAGGGGGCAGGGACCGGGCAGCCCCAGCATTTT
CASSQGAGTGQPQHF
>few|TRBJ2-4|-|TRBV6-1
TGTGCCAGCAGTGGGACAGGGAGGGGCAAAAACATTCAGTACTTC
CASSGTGRGKNIQYF
>-|TRBJ2-1|TRBD2|TRBV29-1
TGCAGCGTTGCGTTGACTAGCGGGGGCCACGGTGAGCAGTTCTTC
CSVALTSGGHGEQFF